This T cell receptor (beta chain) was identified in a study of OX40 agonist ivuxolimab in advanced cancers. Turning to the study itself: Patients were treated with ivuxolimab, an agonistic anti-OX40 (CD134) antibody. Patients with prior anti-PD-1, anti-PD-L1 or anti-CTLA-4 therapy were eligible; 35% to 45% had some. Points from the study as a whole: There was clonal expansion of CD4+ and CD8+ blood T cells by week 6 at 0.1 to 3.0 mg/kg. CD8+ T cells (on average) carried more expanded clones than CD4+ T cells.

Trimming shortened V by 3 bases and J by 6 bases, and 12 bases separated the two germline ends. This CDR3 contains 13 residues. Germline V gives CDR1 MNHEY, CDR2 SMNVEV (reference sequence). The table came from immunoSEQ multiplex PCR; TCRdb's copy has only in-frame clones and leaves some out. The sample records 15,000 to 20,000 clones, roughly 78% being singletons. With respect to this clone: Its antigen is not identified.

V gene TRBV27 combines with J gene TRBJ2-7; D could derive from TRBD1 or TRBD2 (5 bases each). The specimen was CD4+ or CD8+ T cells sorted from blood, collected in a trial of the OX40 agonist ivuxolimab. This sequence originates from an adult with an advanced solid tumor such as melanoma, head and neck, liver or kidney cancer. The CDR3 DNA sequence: TGTGCCAGCAGTTTGGGACCAAGGGGCGAGCAGTACTTC. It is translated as CASSLGPRGEQYF.